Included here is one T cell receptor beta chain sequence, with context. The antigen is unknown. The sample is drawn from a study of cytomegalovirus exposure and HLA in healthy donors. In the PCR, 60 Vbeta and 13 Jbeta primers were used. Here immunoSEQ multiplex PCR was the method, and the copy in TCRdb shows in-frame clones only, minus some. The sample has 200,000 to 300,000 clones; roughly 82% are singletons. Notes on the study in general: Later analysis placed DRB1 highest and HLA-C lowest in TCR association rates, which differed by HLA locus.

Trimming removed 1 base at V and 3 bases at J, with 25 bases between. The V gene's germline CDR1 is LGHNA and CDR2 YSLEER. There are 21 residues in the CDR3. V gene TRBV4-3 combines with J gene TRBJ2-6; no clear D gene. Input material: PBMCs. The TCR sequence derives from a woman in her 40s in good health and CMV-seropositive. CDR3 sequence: CASSQGDGDSAFLFGANVLTF. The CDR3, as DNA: TGCGCCAGCAGCCAAGGTGATGGAGATTCCGCCTTTCTCTTTGGGGCCAACGTCCTGACTTTC.